The following is a TCR beta chain sequence with its context. Its antigen is still unknown. The data are from a study of blood T cells in healthy people across ages. Study details: Through template switching, about one barcoded beta molecule was captured per two T cells, as measured in model experiments.

Each donor was a healthy Caucasian individual from Russia, aged about 6 to 100. Through a sample-barcoded 5' primer and a J-beta primer mix, a second PCR was run for roughly 7 to 11 cycles. TCRdb reanalysed the 5' RACE reads using MiXCR and keeps one entry per CDR3 protein. In the table there are 1.5 million to 2 million distinct CDR3 sequences, roughly 43% of which are singletons. General study points: Compared with aged donors, long-lived donors showed fewer expanded clones, suggesting selection.

The TCR was taken from a human donor in good health. Sequencing was performed on blood.

Here the CDR3 DNA reads TGTGCCAGCAGCGTAGCGTTATCTTATGGACACGACGAGCAGTACTTC. Protein sequence: CASSVALSYGHDEQYF. This chain connects TRBV9 to TRBJ2-7; TRBD1 might be the D (5 bases). Looked up from germline, CDR1 is SGDLS and CDR2 is YYNGEE. Trimming pared 0 bases from V and 5 bases from J, leaving 18 bases between. The CDR3 runs to 16 residues.